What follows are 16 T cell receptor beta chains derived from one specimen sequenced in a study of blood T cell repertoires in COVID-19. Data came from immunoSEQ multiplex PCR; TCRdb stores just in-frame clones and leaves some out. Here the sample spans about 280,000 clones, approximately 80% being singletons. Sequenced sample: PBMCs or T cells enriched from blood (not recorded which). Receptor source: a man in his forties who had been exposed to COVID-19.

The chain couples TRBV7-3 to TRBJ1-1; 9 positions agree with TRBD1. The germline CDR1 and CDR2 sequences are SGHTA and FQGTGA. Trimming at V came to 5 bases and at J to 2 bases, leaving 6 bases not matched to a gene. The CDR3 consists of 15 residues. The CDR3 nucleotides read TGTGCCAGCAGCCCGACAGGGGGGGCCAACACTGAAGCTTTCTTT. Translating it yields CASSPTGGANTEAFF.

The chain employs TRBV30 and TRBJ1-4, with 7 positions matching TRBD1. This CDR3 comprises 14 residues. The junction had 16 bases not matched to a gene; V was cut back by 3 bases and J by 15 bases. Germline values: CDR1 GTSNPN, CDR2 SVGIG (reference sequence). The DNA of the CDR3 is TGTGCCTGGAGACAGGGGACTCTCGGGAGGGAGGTGTTTTTT. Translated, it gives CAWRQGTLGREVFF.

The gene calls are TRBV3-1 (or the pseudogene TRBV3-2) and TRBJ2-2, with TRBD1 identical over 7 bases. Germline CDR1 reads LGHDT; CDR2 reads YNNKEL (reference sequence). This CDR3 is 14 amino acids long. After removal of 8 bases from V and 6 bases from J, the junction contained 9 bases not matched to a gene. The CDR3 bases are TGTGCCAGCCAAGACAGGGTCCGGGCCGGGGAGCTGTTTTTT. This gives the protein CASQDRVRAGELFF.

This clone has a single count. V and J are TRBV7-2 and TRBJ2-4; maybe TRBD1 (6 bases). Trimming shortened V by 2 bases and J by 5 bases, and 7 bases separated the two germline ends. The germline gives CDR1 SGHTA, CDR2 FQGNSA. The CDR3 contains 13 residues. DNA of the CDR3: TGTGCCAGCAGCTTAAAGGGGGAAAACATTCAGTACTTC. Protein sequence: CASSLKGENIQYF.

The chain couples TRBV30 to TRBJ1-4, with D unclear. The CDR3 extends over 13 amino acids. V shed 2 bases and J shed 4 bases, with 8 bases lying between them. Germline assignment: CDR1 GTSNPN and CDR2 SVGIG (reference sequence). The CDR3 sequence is CAWSPPSNEKLFF. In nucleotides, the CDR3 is TGTGCCTGGAGTCCCCCCAGTAATGAAAAACTGTTTTTT.

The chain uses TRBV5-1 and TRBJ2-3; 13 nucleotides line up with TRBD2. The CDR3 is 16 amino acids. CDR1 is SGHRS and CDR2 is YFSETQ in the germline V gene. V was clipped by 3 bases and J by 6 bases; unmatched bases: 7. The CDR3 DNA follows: TGCGCCAGCAGCTCCAGGACTAGCGGGAGTAGCGATACGCAGTATTTT. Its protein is CASSSRTSGSSDTQYF.

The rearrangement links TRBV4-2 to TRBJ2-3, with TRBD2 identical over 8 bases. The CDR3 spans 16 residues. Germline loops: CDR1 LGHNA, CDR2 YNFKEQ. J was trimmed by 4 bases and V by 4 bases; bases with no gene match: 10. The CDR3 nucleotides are TGTGCCAGCAGCCTAGAAGCGGGAGTGAGTTCAGATACGCAGTATTTT. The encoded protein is CASSLEAGVSSDTQYF.

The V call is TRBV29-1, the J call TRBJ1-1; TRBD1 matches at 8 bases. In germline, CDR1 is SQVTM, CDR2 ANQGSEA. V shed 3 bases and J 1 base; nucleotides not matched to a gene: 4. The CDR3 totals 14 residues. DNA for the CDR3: TGCAGCGTTGATTCCAGGGGGCGGAACACTGAAGCTTTCTTT. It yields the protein CSVDSRGRNTEAFF.

The CDR3 sequence: CASSYSSPGFTEAFF. The CDR3 DNA is TGTGCCAGCAGTTACTCCTCACCAGGGTTCACTGAAGCTTTCTTT. The rearrangement joins TRBV6-5 to TRBJ1-1, with D possibly TRBD1 on 5 matching bases. The germline V and J ends were trimmed by 0 bases and 4 bases, with 12 bases remaining between them. The germline V gene has CDR1 MNHEY and CDR2 SVGAGI. The CDR3 spans 15 residues.

CDR3 in DNA: TGTGCCAGCCCTTGGGGGGGCGCTGATAATTCACCCCTCCACTTT. It yields the protein CASPWGGADNSPLHF. J is TRBJ1-6 and V is TRBV7-2; a possible D gene is TRBD1 (6 bases). Germline loops: CDR1 SGHTA, CDR2 FQGNSA. The V gene lost 8 bases and the J gene lost 5 bases, with 16 bases spanning the gap. This CDR3 has 15 amino acids.

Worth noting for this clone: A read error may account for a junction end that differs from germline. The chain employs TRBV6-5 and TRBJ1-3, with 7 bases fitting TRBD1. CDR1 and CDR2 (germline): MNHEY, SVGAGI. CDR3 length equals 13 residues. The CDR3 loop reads CASSGTVGSTIYF. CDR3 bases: TGTGCCAGCAGCGGGACAGTGGGAAGCACCATATATTTT.

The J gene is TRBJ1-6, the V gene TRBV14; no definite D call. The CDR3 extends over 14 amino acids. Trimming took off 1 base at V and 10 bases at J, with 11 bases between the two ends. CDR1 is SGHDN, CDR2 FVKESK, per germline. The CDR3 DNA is TGTGCCAGCAGCCAAGGTCTTATCAGATCACCCCTCCACTTT. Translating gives CASSQGLIRSPLHF.

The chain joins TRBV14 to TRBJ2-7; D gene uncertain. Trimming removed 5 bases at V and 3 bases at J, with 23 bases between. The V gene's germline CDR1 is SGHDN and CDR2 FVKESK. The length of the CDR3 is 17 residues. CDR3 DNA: TGTGCCAGCAGCATCACTTCGACTCCGATAAACTTCTACGAGCAGTACTTC. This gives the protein CASSITSTPINFYEQYF.

CDR3 region: CAWNRVDEQYF. DNA of the CDR3: TGTGCCTGGAACAGGGTAGACGAGCAGTACTTC. The chain uses TRBV30 and TRBJ2-7; a possible D gene is TRBD1 (6 bases). Germline loops: CDR1 GTSNPN, CDR2 SVGIG (reference sequence). Trimming left V 4 bases short and J 5 bases short, with 9 bases between. This CDR3 has 11 residues. The whole variable domain, remainder taken from reference TRBV30 and TRBJ2-7, is SQTIHQWPATLVQPVGSPLSLECTVEGTSNPNLYWYRQAAGRGLQLLFYSVGIGQISSEVPQNLSASRPQDRQFILSSKKLLLSDSGFYLCAWNRVDEQYFGPGTRLTVT.

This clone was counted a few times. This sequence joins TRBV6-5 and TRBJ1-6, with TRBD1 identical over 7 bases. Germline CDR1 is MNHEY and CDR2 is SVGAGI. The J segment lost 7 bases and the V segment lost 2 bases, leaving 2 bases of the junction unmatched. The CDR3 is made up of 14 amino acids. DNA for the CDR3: TGTGCCAGCAGTTACACAGGGGAAAATTCACCCCTCCACTTT. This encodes CASSYTGENSPLHF.

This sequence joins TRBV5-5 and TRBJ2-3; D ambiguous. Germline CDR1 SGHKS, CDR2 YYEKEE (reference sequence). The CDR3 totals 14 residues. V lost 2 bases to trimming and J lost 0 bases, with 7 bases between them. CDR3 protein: CASSFLASTDTQYF. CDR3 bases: TGTGCCAGCAGCTTTTTAGCTAGCACAGATACGCAGTATTTT.